One sample yielded the 2 T cell receptor beta chains listed below, sequenced in a study of spatial heterogeneity in lung cancer. These receptors have no known antigen. In TCRdb, the 5' RACE reads were re-called with MiXCR into one record per CDR3 protein. This table has 3,000 to 4,000 distinct CDR3 sequences, approximately 7.2% appearing once. The time point: sample taken at primary tumor resection. General study points: Tracking of tumor mutation counts was seen in expanded intratumoral alpha and beta TCR counts.

This specimen consisted of lung tumor tissue, obtained at surgery. All receptors come from a male donor with early-stage non-small cell lung cancer.

This clonotype rates as medium-sized. Little can be read into the size of this beta chain, an off-target read in a library designed for alpha chains. The chain uses TRBV20-1 and TRBJ1-1; D is perhaps TRBD1 (6 bases). This CDR3 is 13 amino acids long. The V end lost 1 base, the J end lost 3 bases, and 9 bases lay between the germline ends. The germline V gene has CDR1 DFQATT and CDR2 SNEGSKA (reference sequence). The CDR3 sequence: CSARGQVDTEAFF. The CDR3 DNA follows: TGCAGTGCTAGAGGACAGGTCGACACTGAAGCTTTCTTT.

In its sample, this clonotype was seen many times. This beta chain was picked up by a library intended for alpha chains and is off target, so its count carries little meaning. The V call is TRBV20-1, the J call TRBJ1-4; D possibly corresponds to TRBD1 (6 bases). Trimming shortened V by 5 bases and J by 8 bases, and 15 bases separated the two germline ends. In germline, CDR1 is DFQATT, CDR2 SNEGSKA (reference sequence). The CDR3 contains 13 residues. The CDR3 region is CSAADSHVEKLFF. For the CDR3, the DNA is TGCAGTGCTGCGGACAGCCACGTCGAAAAACTGTTTTTT.